A selection of T cell receptor beta chains follows, all from one sample in a study of cytomegalovirus exposure and HLA in healthy donors. Only in-frame clones appear in the TCRdb table, and some are missing; sequencing was by immunoSEQ multiplex PCR. The table includes approximately 180,000 clones, under 85% detected once. Sequenced: PBMCs. These receptors all come from a male donor in good health and CMV-seronegative. Each CDR3 is given with its conserved first and last residue. D genes are given only for firm matches. Not every row has a clone size; where given, it reads once, few, many or a size class.

CDR3aa,CDR3nt,abundance,j_gene,v_gene,len,d_gene
CASSPGAADEQFF,TGCGCCAGCAGCCCCGGAGCAGCAGATGAGCAGTTCTTC,NA,TRBJ2-1,TRBV5-1,13,NA
CASSLQGARETQYF,TGTGCCAGCAGTTTACAGGGGGCTCGTGAGACCCAGTACTTC,NA,TRBJ2-5,TRBV6-5,14,TRBD1
CASRDGGAGGELFF,TGTGCCAGCAGAGATGGGGGGGCTGGCGGGGAGCTGTTTTTT,few,TRBJ2-2,TRBV6-1,14,NA
CASSLGTGENTEAFF,TGTGCCAGCAGCTTAGGGACAGGAGAGAACACTGAAGCTTTCTTT,once,TRBJ1-1,TRBV11-2,15,TRBD1
CATSWTASTDTQYF,TGTGCCACCTCCTGGACAGCTAGCACAGATACGCAGTATTTT,NA,TRBJ2-3,TRBV2,14,NA
CASTIRQGSSNEQFF,TGTGCCAGCACCATACGACAGGGTTCTTCCAATGAGCAGTTCTTC,few,TRBJ2-1,TRBV6-5,15,TRBD1
CAWRTSGSYEQYF,TGTGCCTGGAGGACTAGCGGTTCCTACGAGCAGTACTTC,NA,TRBJ2-7,TRBV30,13,TRBD2
CAISESTSGSRSDTQYF,TGTGCCATCAGTGAGTCGACTAGCGGGAGTAGGTCGGATACGCAGTATTTT,NA,TRBJ2-3,TRBV10-3,17,TRBD2
CSVASSGAGTAF,TGCAGCGTCGCGTCTAGCGGGGCCGGGACGGCATTT,NA,TRBJ1-1,TRBV29-1,12,NA
CASSRPDRSIYEQYF,TGTGCCAGCAGTCGCCCGGACAGGAGCATCTACGAGCAGTACTTC,NA,TRBJ2-7,TRBV28,15,TRBD1
CASRAGTGVFGEAFF,TGTGCCAGCAGGGCCGGGACAGGGGTTTTTGGTGAAGCTTTCTTT,NA,TRBJ1-1,TRBV6-6,15,TRBD1
CAWSELQGNQPQHF,TGTGCCTGGAGTGAACTACAGGGAAATCAGCCCCAGCATTTT,NA,TRBJ1-5,TRBV30,14,NA
CASSVWTSPYNEQFF,TGTGCCAGCAGTGTATGGACTAGTCCCTACAATGAGCAGTTCTTC,NA,TRBJ2-1,TRBV6-1,15,TRBD2
CASSPSGQGSYEQYF,TGTGCCAGCAGTCCGTCTGGTCAGGGCTCCTACGAGCAGTACTTC,NA,TRBJ2-7,TRBV28,15,NA
CAISSDRENTEAFF,TGTGCCATCAGTTCGGACAGGGAGAACACTGAAGCTTTCTTT,few,TRBJ1-1,TRBV10-3,14,TRBD1
CASRRGTGNQPQHF,TGTGCCAGCAGGCGTGGGACAGGCAATCAGCCCCAGCATTTT,once,TRBJ1-5,TRBV7-2,14,TRBD1
CASSPTGGRQPQHF,TGTGCCAGCAGCCCGACAGGGGGCCGCCAGCCCCAGCATTTT,NA,TRBJ1-5,TRBV27,14,TRBD1
CASRPDRVGYTF,TGTGCCAGCAGACCTGACAGAGTAGGCTACACCTTC,NA,TRBJ1-2,TRBV28,12,NA
CASSLFIYEQYF,TGTGCCAGCAGTTTATTTATCTACGAGCAGTACTTC,NA,TRBJ2-7,TRBV28,12,NA
CASSLGGHNEKLFF,TGTGCCAGCAGTTTAGGGGGCCATAATGAAAAACTGTTTTTT,NA,TRBJ1-4,TRBV28,14,NA
CAWGRTSGSSKNIQYF,TGTGCCTGGGGGCGGACTAGCGGGAGTTCGAAAAACATTCAGTACTTC,NA,TRBJ2-4,TRBV30,16,TRBD2
CASSQGTGGNEQFF,TGCGCCAGCAGCCAAGGTACAGGGGGCAATGAGCAGTTCTTC,NA,TRBJ2-1,TRBV4-1,14,TRBD1